The sequence of this TCR beta chain was determined in a study of identical twins. Study-level points and caveats: The more abundant beta clonotypes in cord blood had fewer insertions, and memory repertoires did not show this.

In this sample, this clonotype turned up a few times. No antigen is known for it. TCRdb redid the calling of the 5' RACE reads with MiXCR, one entry per CDR3 protein. The table has about 690,000 distinct CDR3 sequences, around 5.7% seen once. Sequencing was performed on naive T cells sorted from blood. The sequence was obtained from a man aged 18 to 35 in good health.

CDR3 nucleotide sequence: TGTGCCAGTAGTATTTCTTCCGGGCCGCAGGAGACCCAGTACTTC. Translating it yields CASSISSGPQETQYF. V is TRBV19 and J is TRBJ2-5; unclear D gene. The CDR3 contains 15 residues. The V gene lost 3 bases and the J gene lost 5 bases, with 16 bases spanning the gap. Germline-derived CDR1 and CDR2 are LNHDA and SQIVND (reference sequence).